This T cell receptor beta chain is from a study of T cells in women clearing cervical HPV infection. Overall study context: Control women cleared a single incident HPV16 infection within 12 months. HLA type stays a possible confounder, typing being limited.

The CDR3 spans 17 residues. With V trimmed by 0 bases and J by 6 bases, 10 bases remained unmatched. CDR1 and CDR2 (germline): SGHRS, YFSETQ. Prevalent HPV16 infections were excluded; only incident single HPV16 infections included. The assay was immunoSEQ multiplex PCR, and TCRdb's table has in-frame clones only and misses some. The sample totals approximately 33,000 clones. About this clone: The read gets to within 3 residues of the CDR3 end, and the germline J gene fills in the rest.

This TCR derives from a woman aged 18 to 75 with a cervical HPV16 infection that either progressed to CIN3+ or cleared (not recorded which). The rearrangement joins TRBV5-1 to TRBJ2-1; 9 positions agree with TRBD2. Sequenced input: blood buffy coat. Here the CDR3 reads CASSLVVYVSGGNEQFF. CDR3 bases read: TGCGCCAGCAGCTTGGTCGTTTATGTTAGCGGGGGCAATGAG.